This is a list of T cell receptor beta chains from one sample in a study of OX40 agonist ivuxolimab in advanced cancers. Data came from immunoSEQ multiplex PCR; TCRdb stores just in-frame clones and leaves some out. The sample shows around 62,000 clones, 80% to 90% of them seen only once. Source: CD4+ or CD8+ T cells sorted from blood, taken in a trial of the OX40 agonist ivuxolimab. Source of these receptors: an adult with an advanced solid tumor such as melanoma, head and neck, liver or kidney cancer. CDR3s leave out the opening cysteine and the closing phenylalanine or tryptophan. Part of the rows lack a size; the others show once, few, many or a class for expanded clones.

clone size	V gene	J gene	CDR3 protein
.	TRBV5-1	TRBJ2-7	ASSLRLAGVNEQY
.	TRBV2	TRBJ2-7	ASSQGTAAYEQY
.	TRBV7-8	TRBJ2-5	ASSKGGTGKETQY
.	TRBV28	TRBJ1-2	ASSPPGQGYGYT
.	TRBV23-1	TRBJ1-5	ASSQFTGGGDNQPQH
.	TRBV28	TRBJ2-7	ASSLVSREQY
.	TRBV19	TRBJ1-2	ASSLDRVDGYT
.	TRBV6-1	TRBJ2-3	ASSEMVTQY
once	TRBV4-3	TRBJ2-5	ASSQGLAGVETQY
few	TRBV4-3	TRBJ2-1	ASSSFIGTGSARNNEQF
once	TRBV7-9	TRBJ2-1	ASSLAPSGVTYNEQF